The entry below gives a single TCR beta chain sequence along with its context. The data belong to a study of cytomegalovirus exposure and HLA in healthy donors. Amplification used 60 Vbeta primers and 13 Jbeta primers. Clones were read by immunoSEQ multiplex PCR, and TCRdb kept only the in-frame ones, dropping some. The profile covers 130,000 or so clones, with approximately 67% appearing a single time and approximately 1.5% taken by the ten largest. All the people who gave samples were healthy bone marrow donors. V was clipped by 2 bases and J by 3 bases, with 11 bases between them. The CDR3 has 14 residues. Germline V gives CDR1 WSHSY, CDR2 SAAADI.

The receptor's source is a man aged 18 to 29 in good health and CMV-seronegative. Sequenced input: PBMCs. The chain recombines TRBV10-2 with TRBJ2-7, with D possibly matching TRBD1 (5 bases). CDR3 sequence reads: CASSERQFLYEQYF. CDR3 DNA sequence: TGCGCCAGCAGTGAGCGACAGTTTCTCTACGAGCAGTACTTC.